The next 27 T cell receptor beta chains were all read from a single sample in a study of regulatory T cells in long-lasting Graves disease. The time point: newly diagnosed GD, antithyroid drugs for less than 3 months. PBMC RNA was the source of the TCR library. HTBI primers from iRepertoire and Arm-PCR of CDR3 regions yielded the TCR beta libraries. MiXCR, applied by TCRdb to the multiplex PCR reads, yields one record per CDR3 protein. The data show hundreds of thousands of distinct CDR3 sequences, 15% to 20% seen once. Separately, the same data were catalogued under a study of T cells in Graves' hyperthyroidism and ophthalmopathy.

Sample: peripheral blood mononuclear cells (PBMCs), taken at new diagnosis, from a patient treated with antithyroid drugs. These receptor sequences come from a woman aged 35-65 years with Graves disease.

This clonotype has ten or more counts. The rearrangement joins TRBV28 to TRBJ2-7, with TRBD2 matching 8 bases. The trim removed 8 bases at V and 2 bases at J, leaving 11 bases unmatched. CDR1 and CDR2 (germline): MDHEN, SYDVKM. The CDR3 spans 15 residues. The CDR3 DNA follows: TGTGCCAGCTCACCACCGGGCGGGGGGCCCTACGAGCAGTACTTC. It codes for CASSPPGGGPYEQYF.

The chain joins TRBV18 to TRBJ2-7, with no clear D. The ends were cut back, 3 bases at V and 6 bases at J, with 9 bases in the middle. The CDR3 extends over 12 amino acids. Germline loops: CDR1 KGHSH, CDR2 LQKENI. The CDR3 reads CASSPPGREQYF. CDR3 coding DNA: TGTGCCAGCTCACCCCCCGGGCGCGAGCAGTACTTC.

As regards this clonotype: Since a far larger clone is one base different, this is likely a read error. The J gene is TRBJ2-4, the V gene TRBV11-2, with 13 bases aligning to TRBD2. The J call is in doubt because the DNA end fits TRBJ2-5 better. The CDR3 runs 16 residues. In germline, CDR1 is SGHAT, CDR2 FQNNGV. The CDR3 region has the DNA TGTGCCAGCAGCAACCTTGGACTAGCGGGGGCAGGGACCCAGTACTTC. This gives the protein CASSNLGLAGAGTQYF.

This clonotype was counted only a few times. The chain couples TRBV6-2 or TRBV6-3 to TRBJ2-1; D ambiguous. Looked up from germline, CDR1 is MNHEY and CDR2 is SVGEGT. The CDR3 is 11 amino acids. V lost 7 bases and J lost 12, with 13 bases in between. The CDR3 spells CASIQFTRQFF. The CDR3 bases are TGTGCCAGCATTCAGTTCACGAGGCAGTTCTTC.

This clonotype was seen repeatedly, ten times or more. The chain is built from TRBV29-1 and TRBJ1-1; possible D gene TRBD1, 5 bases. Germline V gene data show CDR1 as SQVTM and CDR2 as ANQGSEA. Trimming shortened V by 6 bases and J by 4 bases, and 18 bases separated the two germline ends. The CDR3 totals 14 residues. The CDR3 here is CSVGGGVGGTEAFF. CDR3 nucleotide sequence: TGCAGCGTCGGGGGTGGTGTGGGGGGCACTGAAGCTTTCTTT.

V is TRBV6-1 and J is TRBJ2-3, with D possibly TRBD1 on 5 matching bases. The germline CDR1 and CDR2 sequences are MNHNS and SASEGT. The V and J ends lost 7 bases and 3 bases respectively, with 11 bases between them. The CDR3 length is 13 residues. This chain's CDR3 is CASNPTETDTQYF. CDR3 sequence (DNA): TGTGCCAGCAATCCGACAGAAACAGATACGCAGTATTTT.

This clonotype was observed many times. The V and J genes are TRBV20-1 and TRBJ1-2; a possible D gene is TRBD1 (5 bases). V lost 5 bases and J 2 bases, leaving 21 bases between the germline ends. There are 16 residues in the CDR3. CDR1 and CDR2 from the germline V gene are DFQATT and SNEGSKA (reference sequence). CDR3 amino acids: CSAPVSEGTLNYGYTF. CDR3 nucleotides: TGCAGTGCTCCCGTGTCTGAGGGGACCCTAAACTATGGCTACACCTTC.

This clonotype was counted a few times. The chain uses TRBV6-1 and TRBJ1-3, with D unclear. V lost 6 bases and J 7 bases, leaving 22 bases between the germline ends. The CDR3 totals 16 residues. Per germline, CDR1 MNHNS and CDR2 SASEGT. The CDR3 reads CASSPSVTISENTIYF. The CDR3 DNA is TGTGCCAGCAGCCCTTCGGTGACCATCTCTGAGAACACCATATATTTT.

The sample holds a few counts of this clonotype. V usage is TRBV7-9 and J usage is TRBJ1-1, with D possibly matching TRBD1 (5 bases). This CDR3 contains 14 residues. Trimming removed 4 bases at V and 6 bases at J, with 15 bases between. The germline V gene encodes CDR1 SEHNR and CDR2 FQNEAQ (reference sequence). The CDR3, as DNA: TGTGCCAGCAGCTCCCGGGGCCCAGAAGCTGAAGCTTTCTTT. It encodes CASSSRGPEAEAFF.

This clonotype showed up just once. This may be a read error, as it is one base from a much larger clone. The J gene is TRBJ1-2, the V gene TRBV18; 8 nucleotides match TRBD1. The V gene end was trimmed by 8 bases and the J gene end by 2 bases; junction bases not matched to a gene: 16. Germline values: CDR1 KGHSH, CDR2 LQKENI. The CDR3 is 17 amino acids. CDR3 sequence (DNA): TGTGCCAGCACCGCCTTCAATGGACAGGGCCAAAACTATGGCTACACCTTC. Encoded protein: CASTAFNGQGQNYGYTF.

CDR3 amino acids: CSAKTGGGTEAFF. For the CDR3, the DNA is TGCAGTGCTAAGACAGGGGGCGGCACTGAAGCTTTCTTT. The chain has TRBV20-1 and TRBJ1-1; 10 nucleotides agree with TRBD1. Trimming at V came to 4 bases and at J to 4 bases, leaving 3 bases not matched to a gene. Germline lookup yields CDR1 DFQATT and CDR2 SNEGSKA (reference sequence). The CDR3 loop spans 13 amino acids.

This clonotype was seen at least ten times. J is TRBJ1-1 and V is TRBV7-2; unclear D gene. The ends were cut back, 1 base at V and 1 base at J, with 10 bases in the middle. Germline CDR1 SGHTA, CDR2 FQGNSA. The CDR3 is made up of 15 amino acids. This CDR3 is CASSLDSLRNTEAFF. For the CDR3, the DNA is TGTGCCAGCAGCTTAGATAGCCTACGGAACACTGAAGCTTTCTTT.

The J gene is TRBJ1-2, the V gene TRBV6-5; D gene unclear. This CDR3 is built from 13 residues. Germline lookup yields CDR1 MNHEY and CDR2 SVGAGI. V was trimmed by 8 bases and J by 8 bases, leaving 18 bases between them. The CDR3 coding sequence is TGTGCCAGCCGTTCAACCACGACAAGGGGCTACACCTTC. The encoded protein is CASRSTTTRGYTF.

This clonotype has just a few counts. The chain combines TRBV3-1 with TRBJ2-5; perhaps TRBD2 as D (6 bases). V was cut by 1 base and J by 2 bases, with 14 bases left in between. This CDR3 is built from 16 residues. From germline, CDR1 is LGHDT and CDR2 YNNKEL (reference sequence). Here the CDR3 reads CASSQARRTIQETQYF. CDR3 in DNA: TGTGCCAGCAGCCAAGCCAGGCGGACTATTCAAGAGACCCAGTACTTC.

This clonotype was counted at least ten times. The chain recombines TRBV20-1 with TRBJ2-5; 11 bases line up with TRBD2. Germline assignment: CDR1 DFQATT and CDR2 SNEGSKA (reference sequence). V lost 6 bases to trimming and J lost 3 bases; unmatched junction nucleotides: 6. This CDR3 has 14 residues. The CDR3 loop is CSAVDSGGEETQYF. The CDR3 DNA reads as TGCAGTGCGGTTGATAGCGGGGGGGAAGAGACCCAGTACTTC.

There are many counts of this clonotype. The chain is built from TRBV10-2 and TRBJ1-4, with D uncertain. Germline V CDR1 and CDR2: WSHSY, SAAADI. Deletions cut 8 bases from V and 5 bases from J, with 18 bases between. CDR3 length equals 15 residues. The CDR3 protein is CASGQRPSGNEKLFF. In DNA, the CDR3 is TGCGCCAGCGGGCAAAGGCCTAGCGGGAATGAAAAACTGTTTTTT.

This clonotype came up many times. CDR3 coding DNA: TGCAGCGTTGTTGGGCAGGTCAACAACTATGGCTACACCTTC. Amino acids: CSVVGQVNNYGYTF. This chain uses TRBV29-1 with TRBJ1-2; D remains unclear. This CDR3 has 14 residues. In germline, CDR1 is SQVTM, CDR2 ANQGSEA. The V gene lost 4 bases and the J gene lost 2 bases, with 14 bases spanning the gap. The full variable domain, completed using reference TRBV29-1 and TRBJ1-2, is SAVISQKPSRDICQRGTSLTIQCQVDSQVTMMFWYRQQPGQSLTLIATANQGSEATYESGFVIDKFPISRPNLTFSTLTVSNMSPEDSSIYLCSVVGQVNNYGYTFGSGTRLTVV.

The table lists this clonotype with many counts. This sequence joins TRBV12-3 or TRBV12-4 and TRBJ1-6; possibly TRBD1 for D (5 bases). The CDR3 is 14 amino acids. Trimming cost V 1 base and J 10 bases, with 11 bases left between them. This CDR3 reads CASSLEGWSSPLHF. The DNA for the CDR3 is TGTGCCAGCAGTTTAGAGGGGTGGTCATCACCCCTCCACTTT.

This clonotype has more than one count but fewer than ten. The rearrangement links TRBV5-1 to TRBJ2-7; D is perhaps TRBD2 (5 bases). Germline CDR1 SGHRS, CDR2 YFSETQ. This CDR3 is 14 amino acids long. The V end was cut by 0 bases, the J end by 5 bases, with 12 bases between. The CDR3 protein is CASSLVVGSDEQYF. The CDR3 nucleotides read TGCGCCAGCAGCTTGGTGGTAGGTAGCGACGAGCAGTACTTC.

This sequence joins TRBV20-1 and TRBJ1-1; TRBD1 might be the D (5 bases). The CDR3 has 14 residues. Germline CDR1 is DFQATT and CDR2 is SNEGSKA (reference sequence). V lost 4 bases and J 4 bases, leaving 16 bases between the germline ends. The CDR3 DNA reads TGCAGTGCTATCCTGGGGCAGGGTATCACTGAAGCTTTCTTT. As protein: CSAILGQGITEAFF.

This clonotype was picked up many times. CDR3 sequence (DNA): TGTGCCTGGAGCCTCACTGAAGCTTTCTTT. This translates into CAWSLTEAFF. This chain links TRBV30 with TRBJ1-1; D unresolved. CDR3 length: 10 amino acids. The germline V and J ends were trimmed by 3 bases and 4 bases, with 3 bases remaining between them. Germline lookup yields CDR1 GTSNPN and CDR2 SVGIG (reference sequence).

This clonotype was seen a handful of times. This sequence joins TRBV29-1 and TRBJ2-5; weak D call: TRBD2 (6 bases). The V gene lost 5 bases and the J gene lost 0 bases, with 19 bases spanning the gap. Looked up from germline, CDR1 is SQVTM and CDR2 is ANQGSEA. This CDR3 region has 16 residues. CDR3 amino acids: CSVLPTGTGYQETQYF. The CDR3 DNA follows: TGCAGCGTTTTACCAACCGGGACTGGGTACCAAGAGACCCAGTACTTC. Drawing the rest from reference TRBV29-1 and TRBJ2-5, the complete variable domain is SAVISQKPSRDICQRGTSLTIQCQVDSQVTMMFWYRQQPGQSLTLIATANQGSEATYESGFVIDKFPISRPNLTFSTLTVSNMSPEDSSIYLCSVLPTGTGYQETQYFGPGTRLLVL.

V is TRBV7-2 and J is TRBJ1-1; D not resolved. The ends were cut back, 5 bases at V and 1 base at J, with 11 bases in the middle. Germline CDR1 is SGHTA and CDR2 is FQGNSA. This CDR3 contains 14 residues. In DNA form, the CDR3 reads TGTGCCAGCAGCCGCCGTGCGGGGAACACTGAAGCTTTCTTT. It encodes CASSRRAGNTEAFF.

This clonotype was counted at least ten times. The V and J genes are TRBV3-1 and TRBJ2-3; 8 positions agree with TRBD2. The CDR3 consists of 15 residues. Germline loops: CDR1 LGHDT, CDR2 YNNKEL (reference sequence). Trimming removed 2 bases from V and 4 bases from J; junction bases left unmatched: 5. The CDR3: CASSQYGGASDTQYF. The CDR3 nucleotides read TGTGCCAGCAGCCAATACGGGGGGGCATCAGATACGCAGTATTTT.

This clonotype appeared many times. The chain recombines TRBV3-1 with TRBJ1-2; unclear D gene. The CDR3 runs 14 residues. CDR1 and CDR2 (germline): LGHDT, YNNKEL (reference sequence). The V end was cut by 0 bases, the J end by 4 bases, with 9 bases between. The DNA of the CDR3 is TGTGCCAGCAGCCAAGATTGGAGGCTCTATGGCTACACCTTC. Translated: CASSQDWRLYGYTF. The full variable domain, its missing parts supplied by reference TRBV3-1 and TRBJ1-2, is DTAVSQTPKYLVTQMGNDKSIKCEQNLGHDTMYWYKQDSKKFLKIMFSYNNKELIINETVPNRFSPKSPDKAHLNLHINSLELGDSAVYFCASSQDWRLYGYTFGSGTRLTVV.

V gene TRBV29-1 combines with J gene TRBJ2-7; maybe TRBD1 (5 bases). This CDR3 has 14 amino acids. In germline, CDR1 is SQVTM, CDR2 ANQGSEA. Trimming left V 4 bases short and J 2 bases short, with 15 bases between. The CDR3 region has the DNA TGCAGCGTTGCTAGGGGTTTGGTTCCCTACGAGCAGTACTTC. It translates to CSVARGLVPYEQYF.

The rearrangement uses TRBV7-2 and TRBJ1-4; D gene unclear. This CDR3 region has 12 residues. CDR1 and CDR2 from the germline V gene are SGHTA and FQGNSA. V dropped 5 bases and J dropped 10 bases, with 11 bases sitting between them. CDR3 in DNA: TGTGCCAGCAGCGCCGCCCCGGGAAAACTGTTTTTT. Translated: CASSAAPGKLFF. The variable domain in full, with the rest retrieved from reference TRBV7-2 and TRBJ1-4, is GAGVSQSPSNKVTEKGKDVELRCDPISGHTALYWYRQSLGQGLEFLIYFQGNSAPDKSGLPSDRFSAERTGGSVSTLTIQRTQQEDSAVYLCASSAAPGKLFFGSGTQLSVL.